A selection of T cell receptor beta chains follows, all from one sample in a study of shared clonotypes between healthy human individuals. Profiled with immunoSEQ multiplex PCR; TCRdb holds only in-frame clones, not every one. The sample carries approximately 1.4 million clones, approximately 98% recorded once. The sequencing sample was made of naive CD4+ T cells sorted from blood. All receptors derive from a man under 40 in good health. CDR3s include the opening cysteine and the closing phenylalanine or tryptophan. Fields, in order: D gene, clone size, V gene, J gene, CDR3 protein, CDR3 DNA. The D gene is left open where the match is weak. Size is omitted from some rows. Given values are once, few, many or a class for expanded clones.

.,.,TRBV11-2,TRBJ2-7,CASSSRGNSYEQYF,TGTGCCAGCAGCTCCCGGGGGAACTCCTACGAGCAGTACTTC
.,.,TRBV6-5,TRBJ2-5,CASSYLSSQETQYF,TGTGCCAGCAGTTACCTTAGCAGCCAAGAGACCCAGTACTTC
TRBD1,.,TRBV5-1,TRBJ2-7,CASSKRGTGTYEQYF,TGCGCCAGCAGCAAGCGCGGGACAGGAACCTACGAGCAGTACTTC
TRBD2,.,TRBV25-1,TRBJ2-7,CASSESGRIYEQYF,TGTGCCAGCAGTGAAAGCGGGAGAATCTACGAGCAGTACTTC
TRBD1,.,TRBV6-6,TRBJ2-7,CASSQPRGTGSYEQYF,TGTGCCAGCAGTCAACCCCGAGGGACAGGGAGCTACGAGCAGTACTTC
.,.,TRBV11-2,TRBJ2-6,CASSLSGGQLFGANVLTF,TGTGCCAGCAGCCTATCCGGGGGTCAGCTATTTGGGGCCAACGTCCTGACTTTC
TRBD1,.,TRBV4-1,TRBJ2-4,CASSQAPGQGENIQYF,TGCGCCAGCAGCCAGGCACCGGGACAGGGAGAAAACATTCAGTACTTC
.,once,TRBV7-8,TRBJ2-7,CASSLSRTYEQYF,TGTGCCAGCAGCTTAAGCAGGACCTACGAGCAGTACTTC
TRBD2,.,TRBV5-6,TRBJ2-5,CASSAGLAGGETQYF,TGTGCCAGCAGCGCGGGACTAGCGGGAGGGGAGACCCAGTACTTC
TRBD1,.,TRBV9,TRBJ1-1,CASSVEGGGTANTEAFF,TGTGCCAGCAGCGTAGAAGGCGGGGGGACAGCGAACACTGAAGCTTTCTTT
.,.,TRBV20-1,TRBJ1-2,CSAFGAWGYTF,TGCAGTGCTTTCGGGGCATGGGGCTACACCTTC
TRBD2,.,TRBV6-5,TRBJ2-5,CASRRLAYSGETQYF,TGTGCCAGCAGAAGACTAGCCTACTCGGGGGAGACCCAGTACTTC
.,.,TRBV5-3,TRBJ1-2,CARSLARGGRVNYGYTF,TGTGCCAGAAGCTTGGCTCGCGGGGGCAGAGTTAACTATGGCTACACCTTC
TRBD2,.,TRBV4-3,TRBJ2-2,CASSQDILAASGRSTGELFF,TGCGCCAGCAGCCAAGACATTTTAGCCGCTAGCGGGAGAAGTACCGGGGAGCTGTTTTTT
TRBD2,.,TRBV14,TRBJ2-7,CASSQGLAGVEQYF,TGTGCCAGCAGCCAAGGACTAGCGGGAGTGGAGCAGTACTTC
.,.,TRBV9,TRBJ2-1,CASIPGWGAGYNEQFF,TGTGCCAGCATCCCCGGGTGGGGAGCGGGTTACAATGAGCAGTTCTTC
TRBD1,.,TRBV5-4,TRBJ2-7,CASSYRGRHEQYF,TGTGCCAGCAGCTACAGGGGCCGCCACGAGCAGTACTTC
.,once,TRBV6-5,TRBJ2-3,CASSNLGVYPDTQYF,TGTGCCAGCAGTAACCTAGGGGTGTATCCAGATACGCAGTATTTT
TRBD2,.,TRBV5-6,TRBJ2-1,CASSWGLAGGRGYNEQFF,TGTGCCAGCAGCTGGGGACTAGCGGGAGGCCGGGGATACAATGAGCAGTTCTTC
TRBD1,.,TRBV9,TRBJ2-7,CASSVAGTGGDEQYF,TGTGCCAGCAGCGTAGCAGGGACAGGGGGCGACGAGCAGTACTTC
TRBD2,.,TRBV10-1,TRBJ2-7,CASSDAAGGEQYF,TGCGCCAGCAGTGACGCTGCGGGAGGCGAGCAGTACTTC
.,.,TRBV5-3,TRBJ2-3,CARSRPGSTDTQYF,TGTGCCAGAAGCCGACCGGGAAGCACAGATACGCAGTATTTT